This T cell receptor (beta chain) was captured by sequencing in a study of shared clonotypes between healthy human individuals. The study's findings and limits: Clonotype sharing among donors was expected to depend on sequencing depth. All-four-donor shared clonotypes had higher generation probabilities than non-shared clonotypes did.

The sample holds one count of this clone. Its cognate antigen is unknown. The authors' processing: ImmunoSEQ output held junction-only sequences without quality scores, so filtering differed. Assay used: immunoSEQ multiplex PCR; TCRdb lists only in-frame clones, some missing. Clonal size and the V and J genes are those of that table, whereas D and trimming came from the DNA. The data hold 1.5 million to 1.9 million clones, with 95% to 99% observed a single time. Sequenced sample: naive CD4+ T cells sorted from blood. As to subset: CD45RA+ positively selected. This TCR was recovered from a man aged 25 to 45 in good health.

In nucleotides, the CDR3 is TGTGCCATCAGTGAGTCGAGACTAGCGGGCAAGAACACCGGGGAGCTGTTTTTT. Translating gives CAISESRLAGKNTGELFF. V and J are TRBV10-3 and TRBJ2-2; 10 bases are a match to TRBD2. Losses at the gene ends were 0 bases for V and 1 base for J; bases not matched to a gene: 5. Per germline, CDR1 ENHRY and CDR2 SYGVKD. The CDR3 sequence is 18 residues long.